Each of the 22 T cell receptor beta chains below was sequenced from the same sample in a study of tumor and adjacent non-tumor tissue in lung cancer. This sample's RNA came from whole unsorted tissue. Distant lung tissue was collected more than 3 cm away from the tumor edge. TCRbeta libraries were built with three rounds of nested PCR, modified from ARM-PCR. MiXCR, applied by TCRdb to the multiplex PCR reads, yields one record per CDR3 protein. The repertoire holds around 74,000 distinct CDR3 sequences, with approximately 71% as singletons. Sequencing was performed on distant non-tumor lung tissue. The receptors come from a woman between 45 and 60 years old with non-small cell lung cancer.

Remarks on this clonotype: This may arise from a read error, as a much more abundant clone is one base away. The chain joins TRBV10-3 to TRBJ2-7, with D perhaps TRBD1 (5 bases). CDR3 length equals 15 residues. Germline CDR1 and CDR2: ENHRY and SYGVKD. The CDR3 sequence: CAISEKAQGAYELYF. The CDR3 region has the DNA TGTGCCATCAGTGAGAAGGCCCAAGGGGCCTACGAGCTGTACTTC.

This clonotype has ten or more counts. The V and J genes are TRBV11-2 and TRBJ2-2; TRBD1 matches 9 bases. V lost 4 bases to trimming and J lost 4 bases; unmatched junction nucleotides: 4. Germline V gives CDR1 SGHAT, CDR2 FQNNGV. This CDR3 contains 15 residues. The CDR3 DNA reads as TGTGCCAGCAGCTCCAGACAGGGGGTCACCGGGGAGCTGTTTTTT. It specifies CASSSRQGVTGELFF.

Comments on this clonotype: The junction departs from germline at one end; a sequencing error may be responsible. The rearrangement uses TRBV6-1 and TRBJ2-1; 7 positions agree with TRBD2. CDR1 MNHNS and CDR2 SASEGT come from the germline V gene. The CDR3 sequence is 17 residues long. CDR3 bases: TGTGCCAGCAGTGAATTCGGGGGACTATTCTCCTACAATGAACAGTTCTTC. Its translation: CASSEFGGLFSYNEQFF.

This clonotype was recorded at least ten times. The CDR3 coding sequence is TGTGCCAGCAGTTTAGCGGGAGCGGGAACTAGCTACGAGCAGTACTTC. This encodes CASSLAGAGTSYEQYF. The chain employs TRBV12-3 or TRBV12-4 and TRBJ2-7; 7 bases map to TRBD2. CDR3 length: 16 residues. With 0 bases clipped from V and 3 bases from J, the junction kept 8 bases outside the gene matches.

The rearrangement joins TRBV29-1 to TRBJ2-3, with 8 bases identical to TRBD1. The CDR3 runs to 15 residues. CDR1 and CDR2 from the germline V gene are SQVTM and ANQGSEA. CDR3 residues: CRAEFGTGSVDTQYF. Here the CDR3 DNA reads TGCAGGGCCGAATTCGGGACAGGCAGTGTAGATACGCAGTATTTT.

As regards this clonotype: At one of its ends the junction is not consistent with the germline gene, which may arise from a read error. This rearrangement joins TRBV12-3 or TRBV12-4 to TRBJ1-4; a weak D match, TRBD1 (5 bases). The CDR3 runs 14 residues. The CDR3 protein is CASRMTEENEELFF. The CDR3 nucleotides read TGTGCCAGCAGGATGACAGAAGAGAATGAAGAACTGTTTTTT.

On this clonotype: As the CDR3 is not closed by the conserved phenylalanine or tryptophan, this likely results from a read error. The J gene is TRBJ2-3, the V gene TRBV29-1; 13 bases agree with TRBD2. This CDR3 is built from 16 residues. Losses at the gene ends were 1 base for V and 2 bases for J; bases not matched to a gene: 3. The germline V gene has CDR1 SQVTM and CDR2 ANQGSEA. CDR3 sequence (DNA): TGCAGCGTTGAAGGGGGACTAGCGGGGTCCACAGATACGCAGTATCTT. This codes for CSVEGGLAGSTDTQYL.

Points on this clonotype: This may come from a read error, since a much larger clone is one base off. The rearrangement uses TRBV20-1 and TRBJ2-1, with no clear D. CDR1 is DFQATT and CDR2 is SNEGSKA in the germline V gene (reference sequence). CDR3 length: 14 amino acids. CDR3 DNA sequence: TGCAGTGCGAGAGACACCCGCTCCTACAATGAGCAGTTCTTC. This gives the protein CSARDTRSYNEQFF.

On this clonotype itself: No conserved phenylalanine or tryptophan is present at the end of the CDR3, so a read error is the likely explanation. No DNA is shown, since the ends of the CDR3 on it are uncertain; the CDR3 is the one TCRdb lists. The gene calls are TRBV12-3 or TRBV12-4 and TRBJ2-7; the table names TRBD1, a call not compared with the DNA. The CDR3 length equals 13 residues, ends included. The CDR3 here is CASSLGQFNEQYS.

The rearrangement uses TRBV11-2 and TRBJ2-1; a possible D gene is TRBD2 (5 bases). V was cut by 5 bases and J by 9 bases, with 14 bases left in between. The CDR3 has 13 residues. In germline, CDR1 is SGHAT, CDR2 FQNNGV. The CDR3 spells CASSLWRLPEQFF. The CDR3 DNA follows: TGTGCCAGCAGCCTATGGAGGCTACCTGAGCAGTTCTTC.

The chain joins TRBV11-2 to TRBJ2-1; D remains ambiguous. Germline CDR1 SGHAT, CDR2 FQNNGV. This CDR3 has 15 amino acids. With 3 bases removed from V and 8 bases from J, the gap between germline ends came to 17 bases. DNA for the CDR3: TGTGCCAGCAGCTTTAACCATAGCAGGAAATATGAGCAGTTCTTC. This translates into CASSFNHSRKYEQFF.

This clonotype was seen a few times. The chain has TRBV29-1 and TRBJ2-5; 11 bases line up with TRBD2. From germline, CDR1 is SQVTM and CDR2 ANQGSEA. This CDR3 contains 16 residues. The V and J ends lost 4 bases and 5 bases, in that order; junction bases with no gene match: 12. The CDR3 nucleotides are TGCAGCGTTGCAGTCAGTAGCGGGGGGGTTGTGGAGACCCAGTACTTC. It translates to CSVAVSSGGVVETQYF.

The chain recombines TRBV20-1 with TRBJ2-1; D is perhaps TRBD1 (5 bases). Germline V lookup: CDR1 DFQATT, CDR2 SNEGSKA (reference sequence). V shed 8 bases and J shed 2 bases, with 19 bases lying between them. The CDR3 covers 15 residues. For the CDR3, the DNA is TGCAGTCCTACCAGGGCAGGACCAACCTACAATGAGCAGTTCTTC. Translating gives CSPTRAGPTYNEQFF.

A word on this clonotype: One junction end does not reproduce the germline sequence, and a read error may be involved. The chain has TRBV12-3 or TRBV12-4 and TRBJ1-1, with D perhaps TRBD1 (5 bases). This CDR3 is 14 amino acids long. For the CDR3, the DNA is TGTGCCAGCAGGAGGGACCCCTTGAACACCGAAGCTTTCTTT. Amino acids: CASRRDPLNTEAFF.

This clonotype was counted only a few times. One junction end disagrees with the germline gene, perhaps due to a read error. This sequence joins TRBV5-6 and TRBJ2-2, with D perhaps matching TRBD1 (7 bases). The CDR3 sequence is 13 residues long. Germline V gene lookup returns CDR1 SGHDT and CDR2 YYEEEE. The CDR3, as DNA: TGTGCCAGCAGCGGAACAGGGGCCGGGGGGCTGTTTTTT. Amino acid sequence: CASSGTGAGGLFF.

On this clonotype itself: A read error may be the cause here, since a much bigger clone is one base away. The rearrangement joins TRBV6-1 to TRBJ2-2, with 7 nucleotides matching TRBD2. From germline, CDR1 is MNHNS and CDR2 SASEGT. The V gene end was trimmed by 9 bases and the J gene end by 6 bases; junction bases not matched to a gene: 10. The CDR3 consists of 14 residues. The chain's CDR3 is CASGTNGESGELFF. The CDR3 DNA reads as TGTGCCAGTGGGACTAACGGGGAATCCGGGGAGCTGTTTTTT.

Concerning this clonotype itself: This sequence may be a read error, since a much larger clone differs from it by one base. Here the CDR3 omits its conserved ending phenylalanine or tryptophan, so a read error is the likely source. The CDR3 nucleotides read TGTGCCAGTCTAGCGGGGGCCCGGGGTGAGCAGTTCCTC. Encoded protein: CASLAGARGEQFL. The chain has TRBV28 and TRBJ2-1, with 10 positions matching TRBD2. CDR1 MDHEN and CDR2 SYDVKM come from the germline V gene. This CDR3 is 13 amino acids long. V gave up 9 bases and J gave up 9 bases; unmatched junction bases: 8.

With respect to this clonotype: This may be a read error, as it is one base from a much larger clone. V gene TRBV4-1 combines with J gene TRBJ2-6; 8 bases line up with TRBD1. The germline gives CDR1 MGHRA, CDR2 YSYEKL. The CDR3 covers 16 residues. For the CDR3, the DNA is TGCGCCAGCAGCCAAGGGACAGGGACTGGGGCCAACATCCTGACTTTC. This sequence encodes CASSQGTGTGANILTF.

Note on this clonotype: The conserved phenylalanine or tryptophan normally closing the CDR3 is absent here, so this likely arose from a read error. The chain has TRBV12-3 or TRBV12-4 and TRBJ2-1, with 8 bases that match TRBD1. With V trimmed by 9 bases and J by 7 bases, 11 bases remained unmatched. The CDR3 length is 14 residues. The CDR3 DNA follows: TGTGCCAGTAATCCCCGGACAGGGCAGAATGAGCAGTTCTCC. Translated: CASNPRTGQNEQFS.

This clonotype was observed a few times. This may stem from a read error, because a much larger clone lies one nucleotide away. As DNA, the CDR3 is TGTGCCAGCAGCCTGGAAGCCGGGGGCTACAAAAACATTCAGTACTTC. Amino acids: CASSLEAGGYKNIQYF. V and J are TRBV4-2 and TRBJ2-4; D tentatively fits TRBD1 or TRBD2 (6 bases each). This CDR3 has 16 residues. Germline CDR1 is LGHNA and CDR2 is YNFKEQ. The V gene lost 4 bases and the J gene lost 3 bases, with 16 bases spanning the gap.

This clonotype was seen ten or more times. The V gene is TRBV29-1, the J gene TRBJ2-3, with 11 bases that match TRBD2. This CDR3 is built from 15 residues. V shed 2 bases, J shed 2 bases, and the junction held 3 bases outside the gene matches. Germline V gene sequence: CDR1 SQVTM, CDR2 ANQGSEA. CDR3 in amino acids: CSVEIAGGNTDTQYF. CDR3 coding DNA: TGCAGCGTTGAAATAGCGGGAGGGAACACAGATACGCAGTATTTT.

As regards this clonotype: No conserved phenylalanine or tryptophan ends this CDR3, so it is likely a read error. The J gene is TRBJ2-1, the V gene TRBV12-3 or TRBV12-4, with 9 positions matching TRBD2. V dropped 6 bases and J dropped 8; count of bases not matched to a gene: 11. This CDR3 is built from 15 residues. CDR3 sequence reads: CASSLMTSGFDEQFL. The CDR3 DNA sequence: TGTGCCAGCAGCTTAATGACTAGCGGATTCGATGAGCAGTTCTTA.